These 20 T cell receptor beta chains were all obtained from the same sample, sequenced in a study of chemoradiotherapy in HPV16-positive cancers (dated by TCRdb to between 2022 and 2023). Library generation was performed with the immunoSEQ multiplex PCR assay. TCRdb took this table from immuneACCESS and kept in-frame rearrangements with V and J called. Such tables lack part of the clones; where checked against another copy, unresolved V genes explain under half of the gap, and the rest is unexplained. Within this sample are around 5,600 clones, with about 67% of them counted one time only. The ten biggest clones cover about 10% of the sample. Sequenced material: tumor tissue, taken from a patient who underwent chemoradiotherapy. Receptors were obtained from a human donor with HPV-associated anogenital cancer.

The genes are TRBV25-1 and TRBJ1-1; no definite D call. This CDR3 comprises 13 residues. The germline V and J ends were trimmed by 1 base and 5 bases, with 8 bases remaining between them. Germline V gene sequence: CDR1 MGHDK, CDR2 SYGVNS. CDR3 coding DNA: TGTGCCAGCAGTGAATTTGGGAGTACTGAAGCTTTCTTT. This sequence encodes CASSEFGSTEAFF.

This clone has only a few counts. The chain joins TRBV7-3 to TRBJ2-5; 7 nucleotides align to TRBD2. J gave up 4 bases and V 2 bases, and 1 base lay outside the gene matches. The germline gives CDR1 SGHTA, CDR2 FQGTGA. The CDR3 runs to 13 residues. The CDR3 coding sequence is TGTGCCAGCAGCTTATCGGGGGGAGAGACCCAGTACTTC. It encodes CASSLSGGETQYF.

The chain joins TRBV9 to TRBJ2-5, with 13 bases matching TRBD2. CDR1 is SGDLS, CDR2 YYNGEE, per germline. Germline trimming cut 3 bases from V and 5 bases from J; bases unmatched to any gene: 7. The length of the CDR3 is 16 residues. DNA of the CDR3: TGTGCCAGCAGCGATGGACTAGCGGGAGTAGGGGAGACCCAGTACTTC. Its protein product is CASSDGLAGVGETQYF.

For the CDR3, the DNA is TGTGCCAGCAGTCATCCAGACGGGTCCTACGAGCAGTACTTC. Translated: CASSHPDGSYEQYF. This sequence joins TRBV2 and TRBJ2-7; D uncertain. The CDR3 covers 14 residues. Looked up from germline, CDR1 is SNHLY and CDR2 is FYNNEI. The germline V and J ends were trimmed by 5 bases and 1 base, with 12 bases remaining between them.

The rearrangement links TRBV30 to TRBJ2-5; TRBD1 matches at 7 bases. Germline-derived CDR1 and CDR2 are GTSNPN and SVGIG (reference sequence). The CDR3 consists of 14 residues. Losses at the gene ends were 0 bases for V and 4 bases for J; bases not matched to a gene: 5. DNA for the CDR3: TGTGCCTGGAGTGTTAAGGACAGGCGAGAGACCCAGTACTTC. Translated, it gives CAWSVKDRRETQYF.

This chain joins TRBV7-3 and TRBJ2-3; D may be TRBD2 (6 bases). Between the trimmed V and J ends, which lost 3 bases and 0 bases, there was a span of 7 bases. The V gene's germline CDR1 is SGHTA and CDR2 FQGTGA. The CDR3 length is 14 residues. DNA for the CDR3: TGTGCCAGCAGCTTGGGGACTAGCACAGATACGCAGTATTTT. It codes for CASSLGTSTDTQYF.

The chain links TRBV5-4 to TRBJ1-5, with D unresolved. The CDR3 has 14 amino acids. CDR1 and CDR2 from the germline V gene are SGHNT and YYREEE (reference sequence). Trimming cost V 0 bases and J 1 base, with 5 bases left between them. The CDR3 coding sequence is TGTGCCAGCAGCTTGGCTCCGAGCAATCAGCCCCAGCATTTT. It translates to CASSLAPSNQPQHF.

The chain uses TRBV6-5 and TRBJ2-1; 9 nucleotides line up with TRBD2. Per the germline V gene, CDR1 is MNHEY and CDR2 is SVGAGI. This CDR3 spans 15 amino acids. The trim removed 3 bases at V and 3 bases at J, leaving 3 bases unmatched. The CDR3 DNA follows: TGTGCCAGCAGTTATAGGACTAGCGTCTACAATGAGCAGTTCTTC. Its translation is CASSYRTSVYNEQFF.

The rearrangement joins TRBV9 to TRBJ2-7, with TRBD2 matching 10 bases. The CDR3 has 14 amino acids. J gave up 4 bases and V 6 bases, and 7 bases lay outside the gene matches. Germline V gives CDR1 SGDLS, CDR2 YYNGEE. CDR3 sequence (DNA): TGTGCCAGCAACCCTAGCGGGAGTACATACGAGCAGTACTTC. Encoded protein: CASNPSGSTYEQYF.

The chain carries TRBV28 and TRBJ1-5, with TRBD1 matching over 8 bases. After removal of 5 bases from V and 5 bases from J, the junction contained 8 bases not matched to a gene. CDR3 length: 15 residues. Germline V gene data show CDR1 as MDHEN and CDR2 as SYDVKM. CDR3 sequence reads: CASSPGGQADQPQHF. CDR3 sequence (DNA): TGTGCCAGCAGTCCCGGGGGACAGGCAGATCAGCCCCAGCATTTT.

The table lists this clone with a few counts. This chain connects TRBV7-9 to TRBJ2-3, with D hard to call. In germline, CDR1 is SEHNR, CDR2 FQNEAQ (reference sequence). Trimming shortened V by 1 base and J by 10 bases, and 12 bases separated the two germline ends. The CDR3 has 13 amino acids. CDR3 protein: CASSLETSPAQYF. CDR3 nucleotide sequence: TGTGCCAGCAGCTTAGAGACCTCCCCAGCGCAGTATTTT.

The chain has TRBV7-8 and TRBJ2-1; D unresolved. The CDR3 spans 11 residues. The germline V gene has CDR1 SGHVS and CDR2 FQNEAQ. Trimming cost V 4 bases and J 5 bases, with 3 bases left between them. The CDR3 region is CASSSNNEQFF. CDR3 nucleotides: TGTGCCAGCAGCTCGAACAATGAGCAGTTCTTC. Using reference TRBV7-8 and TRBJ2-1 for the parts outside the CDR3, the full variable domain is GAGVSQSPRYKVAKRGQDVALRCDPISGHVSLFWYQQALGQGPEFLTYFQNEAQLDKSGLPSDRFFAERPEGSVSTLKIQRTQQEDSAVYLCASSSNNEQFFGPGTRLTVL.

The V gene is TRBV7-7, the J gene TRBJ2-3; D is unclear. The germline V gene encodes CDR1 SSHAT and CDR2 FNYEAQ (reference sequence). The CDR3 runs to 16 residues. V was clipped by 0 bases and J by 0 bases, with 10 bases between them. CDR3 sequence: CASSLAPGRSTDTQYF. Here the CDR3 DNA reads TGTGCCAGCAGCTTAGCGCCCGGGCGAAGCACAGATACGCAGTATTTT.

This clone showed up just once. This chain joins TRBV14 and TRBJ2-3; D is possibly TRBD2 (6 bases). Germline loops: CDR1 SGHDN, CDR2 FVKESK. The ends were cut back, 0 bases at V and 2 bases at J, with 15 bases in the middle. The CDR3 sequence is 17 residues long. CDR3 sequence: CASSQERSGLNTDTQYF. The CDR3 DNA follows: TGTGCCAGCAGCCAAGAGAGGAGCGGGCTTAACACAGATACGCAGTATTTT.

The CDR3 here is CASSYVGANEQFF. CDR3 sequence (DNA): TGTGCCAGCAGTTACGTCGGAGCGAATGAGCAGTTCTTC. The chain joins TRBV6-6 to TRBJ2-1; no firm D call. Germline V lookup: CDR1 MNHNY, CDR2 SVGAGI (reference sequence). V lost 2 bases to trimming and J lost 7 bases, with 9 bases between them. The CDR3 has 13 residues.

The J gene is TRBJ2-3, the V gene TRBV6-4, with 7 bases lining up with TRBD1. J was trimmed by 2 bases and V by 6 bases; bases with no gene match: 5. The CDR3 spans 14 residues. Germline V gives CDR1 MRHNA, CDR2 SNTAGT. CDR3 region: CASRGDRDTDTQYF. The CDR3 bases are TGTGCCAGCAGAGGAGACAGGGACACAGATACGCAGTATTTT.

The chain couples TRBV14 to TRBJ2-5; a weak D match, TRBD1 (5 bases). The J call may not be correct, given that the DNA end is closer to TRBJ2-7. The CDR3 length is 13 residues. Germline CDR1 reads SGHDN; CDR2 reads FVKESK. The CDR3 is CASSQGQGYEQYF. CDR3 in DNA: TGTGCCAGCAGCCAAGGCCAGGGCTACGAGCAGTACTTC.

V is TRBV28 and J is TRBJ1-5; D is uncertain. Per germline, CDR1 MDHEN and CDR2 SYDVKM. Trimming removed 6 bases at V and 7 bases at J, with 13 bases between. This CDR3 contains 13 residues. The CDR3 here is CASSLEIGQPQHF. Written as DNA, the CDR3 is TGTGCCAGCAGCCTGGAAATTGGACAGCCCCAGCATTTT.

The rearrangement links TRBV6-5 to TRBJ2-3, with TRBD2 identical over 7 bases. Germline V CDR1 and CDR2: MNHEY, SVGAGI. The CDR3 runs 12 residues. The V and J ends lost 0 bases and 11 bases, in that order; junction bases with no gene match: 2. The CDR3 here is CASSYSGLVQYF. The CDR3, as DNA: TGTGCCAGCAGTTACTCCGGACTAGTGCAGTATTTT.

The CDR3 region has the DNA TGTGCCAGCAGCCCCCTCGGGACGGACTACAATGAGCAGTTCTTC. Amino acid sequence: CASSPLGTDYNEQFF. The rearrangement links TRBV2 to TRBJ2-1; D is perhaps TRBD1 or TRBD2 (5 bases each). V shed 6 bases and J shed 3 bases, with 15 bases lying between them. Germline V gives CDR1 SNHLY, CDR2 FYNNEI. The CDR3 totals 15 residues.